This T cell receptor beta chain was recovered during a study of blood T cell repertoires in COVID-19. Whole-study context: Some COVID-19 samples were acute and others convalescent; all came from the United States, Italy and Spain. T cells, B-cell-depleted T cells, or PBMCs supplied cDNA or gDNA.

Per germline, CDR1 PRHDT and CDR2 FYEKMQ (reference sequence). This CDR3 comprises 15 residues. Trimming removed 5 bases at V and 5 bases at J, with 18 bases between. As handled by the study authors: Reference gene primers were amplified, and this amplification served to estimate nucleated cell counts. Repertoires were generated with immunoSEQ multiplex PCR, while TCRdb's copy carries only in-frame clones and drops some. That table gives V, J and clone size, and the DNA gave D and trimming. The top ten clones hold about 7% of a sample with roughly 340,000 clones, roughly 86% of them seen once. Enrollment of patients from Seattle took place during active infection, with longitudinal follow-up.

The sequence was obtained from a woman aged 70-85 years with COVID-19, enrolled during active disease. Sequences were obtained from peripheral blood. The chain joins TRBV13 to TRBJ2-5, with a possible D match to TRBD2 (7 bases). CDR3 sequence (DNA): TGTGCCAGCAGCGCAAGACCGGGGAGGGGGGAGACCCAGTACTTC. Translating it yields CASSARPGRGETQYF.